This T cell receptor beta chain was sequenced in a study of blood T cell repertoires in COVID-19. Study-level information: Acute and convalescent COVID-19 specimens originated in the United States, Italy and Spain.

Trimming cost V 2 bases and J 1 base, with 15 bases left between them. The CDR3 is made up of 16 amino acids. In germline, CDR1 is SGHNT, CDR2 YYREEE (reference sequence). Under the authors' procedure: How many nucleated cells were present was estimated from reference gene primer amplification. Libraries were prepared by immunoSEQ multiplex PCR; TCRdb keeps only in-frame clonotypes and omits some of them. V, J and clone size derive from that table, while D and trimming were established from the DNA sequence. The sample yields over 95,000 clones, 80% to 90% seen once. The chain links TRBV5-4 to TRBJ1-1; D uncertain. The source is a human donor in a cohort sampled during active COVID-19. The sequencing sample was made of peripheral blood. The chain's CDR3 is CASSFTLARRNTEAFF. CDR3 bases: TGTGCCAGCAGCTTCACGTTAGCAAGAAGGAACACTGAAGCTTTCTTT. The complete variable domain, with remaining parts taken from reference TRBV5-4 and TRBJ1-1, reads ETGVTQSPTHLIKTRGQQVTLRCSSQSGHNTVSWYQQALGQGPQFIFQYYREEENGRGNFPPRFSGLQFPNYSSELNVNALELDDSALYLCASSFTLARRNTEAFFGQGTRLTVV.